One sample yielded the 20 T cell receptor beta chains listed below, sequenced in a study of shared clonotypes between healthy human individuals. TCRdb's copy holds only in-frame clones and misses some; the assay was immunoSEQ multiplex PCR. The profile shows some 2,000,000 clones, approximately 96% of them singletons. Sequencing input: naive CD4+ T cells sorted from blood. Subset here: CD45RA+ positively selected. These receptors all stem from a man between 18 and 29 years old in good health.

Notes on this clone: At one of its ends the junction is not consistent with the germline gene, which may arise from a read error. The chain couples TRBV29-1 to TRBJ2-1; TRBD1 matches at 8 bases. Germline V lookup: CDR1 SQVTM, CDR2 ANQGSEA. This CDR3 spans 14 amino acids. The CDR3 loop reads CSVEGQGRYNEQFF. In nucleotides, the CDR3 is TGCAGCGTCGAAGGACAGGGCCGCTACAATGAGCAGTTCTTC.

The V gene is TRBV10-1, the J gene TRBJ2-1; no definite D call. Germline values: CDR1 WNHNN, CDR2 SYGVQD (reference sequence). The V gene lost 0 bases and the J gene lost 9 bases, with 12 bases spanning the gap. This CDR3 contains 14 residues. CDR3 nucleotide sequence: TGCGCCAGCAGTGAGTCGATAGCAGTCGGTGAGCAGTTCTTC. Its protein product is CASSESIAVGEQFF.

The chain carries TRBV5-4 and TRBJ2-2; D is uncertain. Germline V gene lookup returns CDR1 SGHNT and CDR2 YYREEE (reference sequence). The length of the CDR3 is 16 residues. V dropped 4 bases and J dropped 1 base, with 14 bases sitting between them. Here the CDR3 reads CASSQPVPGNTGELFF. In DNA, the CDR3 is TGTGCCAGCAGCCAACCGGTTCCAGGGAACACCGGGGAGCTGTTTTTT.

The CDR3 loop reads CASSSLREGGYTF. CDR3 sequence (DNA): TGTGCCAGCAGTTCTCTCAGGGAGGGAGGCTACACCTTC. V usage is TRBV6-5 and J usage is TRBJ1-2; a weak D match, TRBD1 (5 bases). The germline V gene encodes CDR1 MNHEY and CDR2 SVGAGI. Trimming took off 4 bases at V and 8 bases at J, with 14 bases between the two ends. The length of the CDR3 is 13 residues.

The chain joins TRBV6-5 to TRBJ1-6, with D hard to call. Germline V gene lookup returns CDR1 MNHEY and CDR2 SVGAGI. This CDR3 is 14 amino acids long. V lost 6 bases, J lost 4 bases, and 10 bases lay in between. The CDR3 here is CASRDRDYNSPLHF. The CDR3 DNA reads as TGTGCCAGCAGGGACCGGGATTATAATTCACCCCTCCACTTT.

The chain recombines TRBV5-1 with TRBJ2-5; 9 nucleotides align to TRBD2. The germline CDR1 and CDR2 sequences are SGHRS and YFSETQ. The CDR3 is 15 residues long. The V gene end was trimmed by 3 bases and the J gene end by 3 bases; junction bases not matched to a gene: 6. Here the CDR3 DNA reads TGCGCCAGCAGCTCCGGACTAGCGACAAAAGAGACCCAGTACTTC. Translated: CASSSGLATKETQYF.

The chain is built from TRBV7-4 and TRBJ2-1; D uncertain. The V gene's germline CDR1 is SGHVT and CDR2 SQSDAQ. The CDR3 is 17 amino acids. V lost 4 bases and J 2 bases, leaving 18 bases between the germline ends. This chain's CDR3 is CASSSTIMTGPYNEQFF. As DNA, the CDR3 is TGTGCCAGCAGCTCAACCATCATGACTGGTCCCTACAATGAGCAGTTCTTC.

The J gene is TRBJ2-1, the V gene TRBV19, with TRBD2 matching over 12 bases. After removal of 7 bases from V and 3 bases from J, the junction contained 7 bases not matched to a gene. Looked up from germline, CDR1 is LNHDA and CDR2 is SQIVND (reference sequence). This CDR3 has 16 amino acids. CDR3 sequence (DNA): TGTGCCAGTACCGGGGGACTAGCGGGCTACTACAATGAGCAGTTCTTC. Amino acid sequence: CASTGGLAGYYNEQFF.

The chain employs TRBV11-1 and TRBJ2-7, with D possibly TRBD2 on 6 matching bases. The CDR3 spans 14 residues. V was pared by 7 bases and J by 1 base, with 14 bases between. Germline assignment: CDR1 SGHAT and CDR2 FQDESV (reference sequence). Here the CDR3 DNA reads TGTGCCAGCAAGCCGCGGGACGGTTCCTACGAGCAGTACTTC. It translates to CASKPRDGSYEQYF. Using reference TRBV11-1 and TRBJ2-7 for the parts outside the CDR3, the full variable domain is EAEVAQSPRYKITEKSQAVAFWCDPISGHATLYWYRQILGQGPELLVQFQDESVVDDSQLPKDRFSAERLKGVDSTLKIQPAELGDSAMYLCASKPRDGSYEQYFGPGTRLTVT.

Note on this clone: Other nucleotide sequences from this sample produce the same CDR3. This sequence joins TRBV5-1 and TRBJ1-6; 10 bases agree with TRBD1. The CDR3 consists of 15 residues. Germline V gives CDR1 SGHRS, CDR2 YFSETQ. After removal of 4 bases from V and 6 bases from J, the junction contained 4 bases not matched to a gene. The CDR3, as DNA: TGCGCCAGCAGCCTAGGGACAGGGGTTAATTCACCCCTCCACTTT. It is translated as CASSLGTGVNSPLHF.

The chain couples TRBV7-2 to TRBJ1-4, with unresolved D. The CDR3 runs to 14 residues. Deletions cut 5 bases from V and 7 bases from J, with 14 bases between. The V gene's germline CDR1 is SGHTA and CDR2 FQGNSA. CDR3 sequence (DNA): TGTGCCAGCAGCGAATACCCGGTGGGTGAAAAACTGTTTTTT. This sequence encodes CASSEYPVGEKLFF.

On this clone itself: The sample holds other DNA sequences that translate to the same CDR3. This chain connects TRBV6-1 to TRBJ2-7; 7 bases fit TRBD1. The trim removed 5 bases at V and 1 base at J, leaving 2 bases unmatched. CDR1 and CDR2 (germline): MNHNS, SASEGT. The length of the CDR3 is 13 residues. As DNA, the CDR3 is TGTGCCAGCAGTTCGGACAGGTCCTACGAGCAGTACTTC. This codes for CASSSDRSYEQYF.

Here the CDR3 DNA reads TGTGCCAGCTCATCCCCGGGAGCTGGGGCCAACGTCCTGACTTTC. Translation gives CASSSPGAGANVLTF. The chain recombines TRBV18 with TRBJ2-6; tentative D call: TRBD2 (6 bases). This CDR3 comprises 15 residues. From germline, CDR1 is KGHSH and CDR2 LQKENI. V was cut by 5 bases and J by 2 bases, with 10 bases left in between.

About this clone itself: This CDR3 is also generated by other DNA sequences in the sample. The chain is built from TRBV6-5 and TRBJ2-1; no clear D gene. The CDR3 sequence is 13 residues long. Between the trimmed V and J ends, which lost 0 bases and 2 bases, there was a span of 2 bases. Looked up from germline, CDR1 is MNHEY and CDR2 is SVGAGI. Here the CDR3 DNA reads TGTGCCAGCAGTTACTCGGCCTACAATGAGCAGTTCTTC. Its translation: CASSYSAYNEQFF.

In the case of this clone: The sample contains more than one DNA sequence encoding this CDR3. This chain links TRBV5-1 with TRBJ2-7; the D is unclear. V was clipped by 0 bases and J by 0 bases, with 7 bases between them. This CDR3 has 14 residues. Germline CDR1 is SGHRS and CDR2 is YFSETQ. CDR3 amino acids: CASSLAGSSYEQYF. The DNA for the CDR3 is TGCGCCAGCAGCTTGGCCGGGTCCTCCTACGAGCAGTACTTC.

The gene calls are TRBV30 and TRBJ2-3; D remains ambiguous. The CDR3 runs to 10 residues. Germline loops: CDR1 GTSNPN, CDR2 SVGIG (reference sequence). Trimming left V 2 bases short and J 5 bases short, with 2 bases between. Here the CDR3 reads CAWSQDTQYF. In DNA, the CDR3 is TGTGCCTGGAGTCAAGATACGCAGTATTTT.

This sequence joins TRBV4-1 and TRBJ1-6; D call uncertain. The CDR3 length is 17 residues. Trimming left V 0 bases short and J 8 bases short, with 17 bases between. CDR1 MGHRA and CDR2 YSYEKL come from the germline V gene. CDR3 sequence: CASSQDRSGFSDSPLHF. The CDR3 DNA sequence: TGCGCCAGCAGCCAAGATCGCTCGGGGTTCTCGGATTCACCCCTCCACTTT.

The V gene is TRBV10-3, the J gene TRBJ2-7, with 9 bases that match TRBD1. There are 14 residues in the CDR3. V lost 11 bases to trimming and J lost 7 bases; unmatched junction nucleotides: 15. Germline lookup yields CDR1 ENHRY and CDR2 SYGVKD. CDR3 sequence: CAAGDRAKGLEQYF. As DNA, the CDR3 is TGTGCCGCTGGGGACAGGGCCAAGGGATTAGAGCAGTACTTC.

Concerning this clone: Within the sample, other DNA sequences also encode this same CDR3. The V call is TRBV5-1, the J call TRBJ2-7; 11 bases are a match to TRBD1. Looked up from germline, CDR1 is SGHRS and CDR2 is YFSETQ. V lost 4 bases and J lost 3; bases outside the gene matches: 6. CDR3 length: 15 amino acids. DNA of the CDR3: TGCGCCAGCAGCCCCGGAGGGACAGGGGGCTACGAGCAGTACTTC. Its protein product is CASSPGGTGGYEQYF.

This clone has just one count. The rearrangement links TRBV7-2 to TRBJ2-7; TRBD2 aligns across 16 bases. V trimming: 4 bases; J trimming: 7 bases; junction bases outside the gene matches: 10. Germline CDR1 is SGHTA and CDR2 is FQGNSA. The length of the CDR3 is 17 residues. The CDR3 DNA follows: TGTGCCAGCAGCTACCGGGGACTAGCGGGAGGGCCGGGGGAGCAGTACTTC. Translated: CASSYRGLAGGPGEQYF.